These T cell receptor beta chains were read from a single sample in a study of T cells in Graves' hyperthyroidism and ophthalmopathy. TCRdb passed the multiplex PCR reads through MiXCR, listing each CDR3 protein once. Of over 450,000 distinct CDR3 sequences in the sample, approximately 15% were seen once. The source material was blood. All receptors derive from a woman between 18 and 29 years old with Graves' hyperthyroidism. The CDR3 runs from the conserved cysteine through the conserved F or W.

V gene	J gene	CDR3 protein
TRBV12-3/TRBV12-4	TRBJ2-2	CASSSLDVGELFF
TRBV2	TRBJ1-1	CASSVQTVRNTEAFF
TRBV10-2	TRBJ2-7	CASSDIGGSVYEQYF
TRBV5-6	TRBJ2-4	CASSLAENIQYF
TRBV12-3/TRBV12-4	TRBJ1-1	CASSFGTEAFF
TRBV29-1	TRBJ1-1	CSVLPLAMNTEAFF
TRBV19	TRBJ1-4	CASEGRRNEKLFF
TRBV12-5	TRBJ2-1	CASGPGLSYNEQFF
TRBV19	TRBJ2-4	CASRAQLGDAKNIQYF
TRBV20-1	TRBJ2-7	CSARPTSIFGPEQYF
TRBV2	TRBJ1-1	CASREGRYNTEAFF
TRBV7-2	TRBJ2-5	CASSRARRGVQETQYF
TRBV5-1	TRBJ2-2	CASSSGGSSTGELFF
TRBV11-2	TRBJ1-1	CASRTITQRNTEAFF
TRBV10-2	TRBJ1-4	CASVPDRGRGNEKLFF